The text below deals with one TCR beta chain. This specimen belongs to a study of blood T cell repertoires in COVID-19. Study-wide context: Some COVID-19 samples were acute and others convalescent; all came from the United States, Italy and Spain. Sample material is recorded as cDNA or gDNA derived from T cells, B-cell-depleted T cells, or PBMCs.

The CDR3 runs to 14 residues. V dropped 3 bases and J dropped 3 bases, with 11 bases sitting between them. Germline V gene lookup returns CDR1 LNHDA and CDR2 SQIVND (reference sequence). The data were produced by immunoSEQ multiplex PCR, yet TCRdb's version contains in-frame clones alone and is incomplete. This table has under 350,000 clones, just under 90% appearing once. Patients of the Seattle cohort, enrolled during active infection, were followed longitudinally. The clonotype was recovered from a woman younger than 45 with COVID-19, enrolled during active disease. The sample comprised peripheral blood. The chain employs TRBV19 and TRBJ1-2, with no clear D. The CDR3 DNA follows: TGTGCCAGTAGTATCCTAGTGACGGACTATGGCTACACCTTC. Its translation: CASSILVTDYGYTF.